This T cell receptor beta chain was sequenced for a study of blood T cell repertoires in COVID-19. About the research overall: Acute-phase and convalescent COVID-19 samples originated in the United States, Italy and Spain. Sources were T cells, B-cell-depleted T cells, or PBMCs; the material itself was cDNA or gDNA.

Original processing methods: Counts of nucleated cells, estimated from reference gene primer amplification, were obtained. The assay was immunoSEQ multiplex PCR, and TCRdb's table has in-frame clones only and misses some. D and trimming were read from the DNA, whereas the V and J calls and clone size are those reported in that table. The repertoire holds approximately 29,000 clones, with less than 90% as singletons. This clone came up once. The CDR3 loop spans 17 amino acids. V dropped 3 bases and J dropped 4; count of bases not matched to a gene: 11. The germline V gene encodes CDR1 SGHVS and CDR2 FQNEAQ.

The material sequenced was peripheral blood. This rearrangement joins TRBV7-8 to TRBJ2-7, with TRBD2 matching over 11 bases. This TCR was sampled from a woman aged 55-70 years with active COVID-19. CDR3 amino acids: CASSFPSSSGGPYEQYF. Written as DNA, the CDR3 is TGTGCCAGCAGCTTCCCATCCTCTAGCGGGGGGCCTTACGAGCAGTACTTC.